This entry describes one TCR beta chain. What this receptor recognizes is not known. No qualities accompany the bases; no much larger clone lies one base away. This entry belongs to a study of blood T cell repertoires in COVID-19 (dated by TCRdb to 2019 to 2021). For context, the study as a whole: The collaborator samples originated in the United States, Italy and Spain and spanned the acute and convalescent phases of COVID-19. Where available, HLA class I and class II types were taken from metadata supplied by the sample provider and were not determined by assay-based typing. The repertoires were released in a freely available public database intended as a resource for research on the immune response to SARS-CoV-2. The prospective study material was composed of cDNA or gDNA derived from T cells, B-cell-depleted T cells, or PBMCs. The sample metadata nearly always contained a de-identified subject ID, COVID-19 status, age in years and sex. The dataset comprised deeply sampled blood TCRbeta repertoires from subjects exposed to, actively infected with, or recovered from COVID-19. Samples were obtained from the ongoing ImmuneRACE study (first 160 participants) and from 1,254 subjects provided by 6 global collaborators.

Summary of the overall study and its limitations: How much clinical and demographic metadata was included differed by source and by participant, and the metadata was provided uncurated.

The immunoSEQ Assay, a bias-controlled multiplex PCR, was used to amplify TCRbeta CDR3 regions from genomic DNA. Processing in the source paper ran as follows. The number of nucleated cells in each sample was estimated from the amplification of reference gene primers within the assay. To quantify the absolute abundance of each unique TCRbeta CDR3 rearrangement, sequence reads were collapsed and filtered. For each sample, productive Simpson clonality was calculated as the square root of Simpson's diversity index across productive rearrangements. The table comes from immuneACCESS by way of TCRdb, which keeps in-frame sequences with V and J called. Part of the clones is missing from these tables; in studies checked, under half for an unresolved V gene and the rest for unknown reasons. Clonal size and the V and J genes are those of that table, whereas D and trimming came from the DNA. Present in this sample are under 300,000 clones, roughly 87% of which were seen just once. About 6% of the sample goes to the ten largest clones.

In the prospective study, participants were roughly 18 to 89 years old, resided in fewer than 25 geographic areas of the United States, and were enrolled through a virtual design. In the prospective study, participants were assigned to cohorts based on the clinical history participants reported in a screening survey and a study questionnaire. In the prospective study, whole blood, serum and a nasopharyngeal or oropharyngeal swab were collected from each participant by mobile phlebotomists. Prospective study participants could optionally give additional blood draws and questionnaires over an approximately two-month period. Blood samples from the prospective study were shipped frozen or at room temperature prior to DNA extraction. The sample was PBMCs or T cells enriched from blood (not recorded which). This sequence was found in a woman aged 25 to 39 with acute COVID-19.

The CDR3 sequence is CASSLRYREETQYF. The nucleotides read TGTGCCAGCAGCTTAAGGTACAGAGAGGAGACCCAGTACTTC. Recombination linked TRBV7-3 to TRBJ2-5, with no reliable assignment of the D segment. The germline V gene specifies SGHTA as CDR1 and FQGTGA as CDR2. Counted from cysteine to phenylalanine, this CDR3 has 14 amino acids. The only DNA kept is the CDR3, 42 bases in frame from the first base. Trimming removed 1 base from V and 5 bases from J, leaving 11 bases between the germline ends.